This T cell receptor (beta chain) was documented in a study of PD-1 blockade in classical Hodgkin lymphoma. Assay: immunoSEQ multiplex PCR; the TCRdb copy retains only in-frame clones and omits some. Altogether around 60,000 clones are present, roughly 85% being singletons, with the ten largest covering roughly 8%. The germline V gene has CDR1 LNHDA and CDR2 SQIVND (reference sequence). The length of the CDR3 is 13 residues. V was clipped by 2 bases and J by 5 bases, with 9 bases between them. This clone appeared a single time. The sample's time point: cycle 4 day 1 (C4D1), after five to seven weeks of nivolumab. Each patient's relapse followed autologous stem cell transplantation, and brentuximab vedotin exposure varied. Patients' outcomes at their best amounted to complete response, partial response or progressive disease.

The chain combines TRBV19 with TRBJ2-5; the D gene is possibly TRBD1 (6 bases). This TCR came from a human donor with classical Hodgkin lymphoma. The sample in question was peripheral blood mononuclear cells (PBMCs), obtained before the fourth cycle of nivolumab. The CDR3 loop is CASSITGWETQYF. Written as DNA, the CDR3 is TGTGCCAGTAGTATAACAGGGTGGGAGACCCAGTACTTC.